This TCR beta chain was retrieved from a study of T cell clones after liver transplantation (dated by TCRdb to the late 2010s). Broadly, across the study: The samples were obtained from ITN030ST, a randomized trial that attempted immunosuppression withdrawal within 2 years after liver transplantation. Donor-reactive T cell clones were identified using TCRbeta sequencing after a pre-transplant mixed lymphocyte reaction and were then followed in post-transplant blood. Subjects received no induction therapy and standard immunosuppression until randomization at 12-24 months post-transplant. Blood samples were collected pre-transplant, pre-randomization before withdrawal, and post-randomization after either complete withdrawal or failed withdrawal. A cohort of 8 liver transplant recipients was studied, of whom 3 were classified as tolerant and 5 as non-tolerant. Tolerance was defined as complete immunosuppression withdrawal for at least one year with no rise in liver enzymes beyond twice the upper limit of normal. Of the eight recipients, a few were HCV-positive, while the remaining recipients had been transplanted for non-autoimmune, non-viral indications. As an antigen-independent comparator for donor-reactive sequences, third party-reactive TCRbeta sequences were also identified from pre-transplant MLRs.

The investigation overall reported the following: The conclusions were considered preliminary, being limited by small, heterogeneous patient numbers and non-standardized post-transplant time points. Donor-reactive sequences decreased more than third party-reactive sequences, which suggests partial antigen-specific deletion that was not related to withdrawal success. Circulating donor-reactive CD4 TCRbeta sequences fell significantly post-transplant in 5 of 8 subjects, irrespective of tolerance or HCV status. After accounting for repertoire turnover, donor-reactive detection was significantly reduced in 7 of 8 subjects for CD4 and 8 of 8 for CD8. Low numbers of available donor cells limited the measurable donor-reactive repertoire in a couple of subjects. Because allograft tissue specimens were not available, migration of donor-reactive T cells into the graft, rather than deletion, may have occurred.

Unstimulated PBMCs, after thawing, were stained for CD3, CD4 and CD8 and then FACS-sorted into CD3+CD4+ and CD3+CD8+ populations. Each of the 8 studied subjects was randomized to immunosuppression withdrawal. The Qiagen DNeasy Blood and Tissue Kit was used for genomic DNA isolation. As encoded in the germline V gene, CDR1 is MNHEY while CDR2 is SVGAGI. The CDR3, from cysteine to phenylalanine, totals 14 residues. Only CDR3 DNA remains: 42 bases, in frame from the first base. The V end loses 2 bases and the J end loses 1 base, and a stretch of 8 bases separates them. Frozen genomic DNA underwent high-throughput TCRbeta CDR3 sequencing by immunoSEQ, including PCR amplification, mapping, bias correction and internal controls. The original methods were these. Productive rearrangements were retained, and unique TCRbeta sequences were defined by the CDR3 nucleotide sequence together with the V and J gene. A sequence counted as donor-reactive only if the sequence showed at least 5-fold expansion in CFSE-low cells compared with unstimulated pre-transplant cells and had a frequency of at least 0.01%. Minimum frequency thresholds were set for each subject on the basis of the unstimulated sample with the lowest template count, so that a detection power of at least 90% was ensured. Repertoire turnover was measured by Jensen-Shannon divergence between the top 1000 TCRbeta sequences post- and pre-transplant. Changes in detection of donor-reactive sequences were assessed with two-sided Fisher's exact tests. TCRdb limited this immuneACCESS table to in-frame rearrangements with V and J called. A share of clones is missing; checked studies link under half to unresolved V genes, and the rest is unexplained. V, J and clone size are taken as reported in that table, and D and trimming were inferred from the DNA itself. The sample table shows roughly 100,000 clones, and about 86% are seen once. The top ten clonotypes cover approximately 3% of the sample.

On this clone: It lacks a known antigen. Base qualities are not at hand, and no much larger clone is one base apart.

Sequences were derived from CD4+ T cells from blood, sampled 47 months after liver transplant. Recombination connected TRBV6-5 to TRBJ1-1, with TRBD1 as a weak D call on 5 bases. This TCR was recovered from a human patient who received a liver transplant. Some T cells may originate with the graft donor following a transplant. The CDR3 in this case is CASSYRGKNTEAFF. The nucleotides are TGTGCCAGCAGTTACAGGGGAAAGAACACTGAAGCTTTCTTT.